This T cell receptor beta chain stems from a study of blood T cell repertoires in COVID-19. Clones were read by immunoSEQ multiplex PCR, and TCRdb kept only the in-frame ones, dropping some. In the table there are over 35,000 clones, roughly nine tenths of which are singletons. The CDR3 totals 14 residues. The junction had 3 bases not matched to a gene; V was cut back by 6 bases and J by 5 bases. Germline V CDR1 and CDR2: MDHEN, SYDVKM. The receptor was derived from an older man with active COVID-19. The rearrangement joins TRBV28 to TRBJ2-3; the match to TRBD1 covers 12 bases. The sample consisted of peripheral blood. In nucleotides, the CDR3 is TGTGCCAGCAGCGGGACAGGGGGCTTAGATACGCAGTATTTT. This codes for CASSGTGGLDTQYF. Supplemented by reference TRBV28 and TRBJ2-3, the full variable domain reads DVKVTQSSRYLVKRTGEKVFLECVQDMDHENMFWYRQDPGLGLRLIYFSYDVKMKEKGDIPEGYSVSREKKERFSLILESASTNQTSMYLCASSGTGGLDTQYFGPGTRLTVL.